One and the same sample provided the 29 T cell receptor beta chains below, sequenced in a study of T cell clusters in autoimmune cytopenias. Multiplex touch-down PCR amplified TRB using TRB-A and TRB-B pools in one tube. TCRdb reprocessed the multiplex PCR reads; each CDR3 protein has one entry and no DNA is given. The table for this sample gives about 7,400 distinct CDR3 sequences. TRB amplification used around 260 ng of peripheral blood genomic DNA. These data were also reused for a study on T cell repertoires in aging, cancer and after chemotherapy.

The sequenced sample was peripheral blood. The receptors derive from a human donor in good health.

The chain is built from TRBV10-3 and TRBJ2-2; TCRdb indicates TRBD1, and absent DNA this call remains unverified. Germline V gives CDR1 ENHRY, CDR2 SYGVKD. This CDR3 is built from 15 residues. The CDR3: CAISGEQGSTGELFF.

Measured by frequency, this clonotype is medium-sized (0.01 to 0.1%). The J gene is TRBJ2-3, the V gene TRBV19; TCRdb returns TRBD2, unconfirmable since there is no DNA. Germline CDR1 and CDR2: LNHDA and SQIVND (reference sequence). This CDR3 comprises 15 residues. The CDR3 sequence is CASSLGIAGTDTQYF.

V gene TRBV18 combines with J gene TRBJ2-3. The CDR3 covers 13 residues. Germline CDR1 KGHSH, CDR2 LQKENI. CDR3 sequence: CASSPPSTDTQYF.

The V and J genes are TRBV10-3 and TRBJ2-3. CDR3 length: 15 amino acids. The germline V gene encodes CDR1 ENHRY and CDR2 SYGVKD. Here the CDR3 reads CAISESVKATDTQYF.

The chain carries TRBV19 and TRBJ2-1; TCRdb's D call, TRBD2, is unchecked because there is no DNA. The germline CDR1 and CDR2 sequences are LNHDA and SQIVND (reference sequence). The CDR3 is 14 residues long. CDR3: CASTSLAGVNEQFF.

Measured by frequency, this clonotype is medium-sized. This chain links TRBV27 with TRBJ2-5; the TCRdb D gene call, TRBD1, has no DNA to confirm it. Germline V gene lookup returns CDR1 MNHEY and CDR2 SMNVEV (reference sequence). The CDR3 spans 14 residues. CDR3 amino acids: CASSSPSRGETQYF.

V gene TRBV18 combines with J gene TRBJ2-5. The germline gives CDR1 KGHSH, CDR2 LQKENI. The CDR3 has 16 residues. CDR3 protein: CASSPPFISRSETQYF.

V usage is TRBV6-1 and J usage is TRBJ2-3; TCRdb outputs TRBD1, but without DNA this stays unchecked. Germline-derived CDR1 and CDR2 are MNHNS and SASEGT. The length of the CDR3 is 16 residues. The CDR3 loop is CASTPQRQEYTDTQYF.

By frequency, this clonotype is medium-sized (0.01 to 0.1%). The chain carries TRBV29-1 and TRBJ1-5; TCRdb picks TRBD1, but there is no DNA to check that call. Germline assignment: CDR1 SQVTM and CDR2 ANQGSEA. CDR3 size: 14 residues. The CDR3 loop reads CSVGGQGDHQPQHF.

The rearrangement uses TRBV6-1 and TRBJ2-1; TCRdb picks TRBD1, but there is no DNA to check that call. The germline V gene has CDR1 MNHNS and CDR2 SASEGT. This CDR3 contains 15 residues. The CDR3 spells CASSDRTGGNNEQFF.

The J gene is TRBJ2-7, the V gene TRBV12-3 or TRBV12-4; TCRdb designates TRBD1, a call that cannot be tested without DNA. This CDR3 region has 14 residues. The CDR3: CASSLSGPDYEQYF.

This rearrangement joins TRBV6-1 to TRBJ2-7; absent DNA, TCRdb's TRBD2 call cannot be checked. Germline V gives CDR1 MNHNS, CDR2 SASEGT. The CDR3 runs 14 residues. The CDR3 here is CASSALAGAGEQYF.

V and J are TRBV5-1 and TRBJ1-1. CDR3 length: 13 residues. Germline V CDR1 and CDR2: SGHRS, YFSETQ. CDR3 amino acids: CASSSVTGTEAFF.

The chain employs TRBV5-1 and TRBJ1-1. The CDR3 has 15 amino acids. The germline CDR1 and CDR2 sequences are SGHRS and YFSETQ. The CDR3 loop reads CASSLEGFPNTEAFF.

The J gene is TRBJ2-5, the V gene TRBV15. Germline CDR1 and CDR2: LNHNV and YYDKDF (reference sequence). The CDR3 is made up of 12 amino acids. The CDR3: CATSRDQETQYF.

By frequency, this clonotype is large. V gene TRBV19 combines with J gene TRBJ2-1; no DNA is available, so the TRBD1 call from TCRdb remains unchecked. The CDR3 is 14 residues long. Germline V gene lookup returns CDR1 LNHDA and CDR2 SQIVND (reference sequence). The chain's CDR3 is CASSLAGEYNEQFF.

The chain employs TRBV6-5 and TRBJ2-3; TCRdb proposes TRBD2, but this gene call is untestable without DNA. This CDR3 has 18 residues. Germline V lookup: CDR1 MNHEY, CDR2 SVGAGI. CDR3 residues: CASSYFPSGGPRTDTQYF.

CDR3: CASSLSGAYEQYF. This sequence joins TRBV7-9 and TRBJ2-7. Per the germline V gene, CDR1 is SEHNR and CDR2 is FQNEAQ (reference sequence). This CDR3 region has 13 residues.

The chain has TRBV6-5 and TRBJ1-1; the D gene TCRdb calls, TRBD1, cannot be checked with no DNA. The V gene's germline CDR1 is MNHEY and CDR2 SVGAGI. This CDR3 contains 13 residues. CDR3 region: CASRNPRAGEAFF.

V and J are TRBV30 and TRBJ2-7; the TCRdb call, TRBD2, lacks DNA for checking. The CDR3 contains 14 residues. Germline lookup yields CDR1 GTSNPN and CDR2 SVGIG (reference sequence). The CDR3 sequence is CAWRRLAESYEQYF.

The CDR3 loop is CASSFGELNTGELFF. This chain joins TRBV5-1 and TRBJ2-2. The CDR3 has 15 amino acids. The germline V gene has CDR1 SGHRS and CDR2 YFSETQ.

This clonotype is classed as medium-sized by frequency. The rearrangement joins TRBV6-1 to TRBJ2-3; TCRdb reports TRBD1, a call that lacks DNA to check it against. The CDR3 has 14 amino acids. Germline V gives CDR1 MNHNS, CDR2 SASEGT. CDR3 sequence: CATVPDRGWDTQYF.

The chain employs TRBV10-3 and TRBJ2-2; TCRdb designates TRBD2, a call that cannot be tested without DNA. CDR1 is ENHRY and CDR2 is SYGVKD in the germline V gene. The CDR3 is 14 amino acids. The chain's CDR3 is CAISSGAYTGELFF.

This chain uses TRBV30 with TRBJ2-5; TCRdb's D gene call, TRBD2, goes unchecked for lack of DNA. Germline V lookup: CDR1 GTSNPN, CDR2 SVGIG (reference sequence). This CDR3 comprises 14 residues. CDR3 loop: CAWSLAGGTKTQYF.

This clonotype is identified as medium-sized from frequency. The chain uses TRBV27 and TRBJ2-3; the D gene TCRdb calls, TRBD2, cannot be checked with no DNA. Germline CDR1 reads MNHEY; CDR2 reads SMNVEV (reference sequence). CDR3 length: 14 amino acids. The CDR3 protein is CASGASGRMDTQYF.

This clonotype shows up as medium-sized by frequency. The chain carries TRBV29-1 and TRBJ2-5; TCRdb reports TRBD1, a call that lacks DNA to check it against. CDR1 and CDR2 from the germline V gene are SQVTM and ANQGSEA. This CDR3 has 12 residues. The CDR3 sequence: CSARGGGETQYF.

V is TRBV5-6 and J is TRBJ2-1. CDR3 size: 11 residues. The germline gives CDR1 SGHDT, CDR2 YYEEEE. The chain's CDR3 is CASSLGPEQFF.

This clonotype ranks as medium-sized in terms of frequency. This rearrangement joins TRBV5-4 to TRBJ2-1; TCRdb names TRBD2, which stays unverified in the absence of DNA. The CDR3 sequence is 15 residues long. Germline lookup yields CDR1 SGHNT and CDR2 YYREEE (reference sequence). CDR3 sequence: CASSFSGGAYNEQFF.

The rearrangement uses TRBV6-5 and TRBJ1-1; TCRdb proposes TRBD1, but this gene call is untestable without DNA. This CDR3 has 13 amino acids. Germline lookup yields CDR1 MNHEY and CDR2 SVGAGI. The CDR3 protein is CASSEGGQTGAFF.